This is a list of T cell receptor beta chains from one sample in a study of T cells in Graves' hyperthyroidism and ophthalmopathy. TCRdb re-called the multiplex PCR reads through MiXCR, storing one row per CDR3 protein. This table holds about 320,000 distinct CDR3 sequences, about 15% found once. Sequences were obtained from blood. The receptor set was obtained from a young man with Graves' hyperthyroidism. The CDR3 runs from the conserved cysteine through the conserved F or W. The D gene is left open where the match is weak. Rows may omit the clone size; those that give it use once, few, many or a size class.

V: TRBV5-4; D: TRBD2; J: TRBJ2-1; size: NA; DNA: TGTGCCAGCAGCGGGACTAGCGGGAGAGTGGATGAGCAGTTCTTC; CDR3: CASSGTSGRVDEQFF
V: TRBV5-1; D: TRBD1; J: TRBJ2-7; size: many; DNA: TGCGCCAGCAGCTTGGGACAGGGAATATACGAGCAGTACTTC; CDR3: CASSLGQGIYEQYF
V: TRBV28; D: NA; J: TRBJ1-1; size: many; DNA: TGTGCCAGCACCAGATTGAACACTGAAGCTTTCTTT; CDR3: CASTRLNTEAFF
V: TRBV5-1; D: NA; J: TRBJ2-7; size: many; DNA: TGCGCCAGCTCGGTAACCTTCGAGGGATTCGGGCAGTACTTC; CDR3: CASSVTFEGFGQYF
V: TRBV6-1; D: NA; J: TRBJ2-7; size: NA; DNA: TGTGCCAGCAGTGAAGCCCCGACTAGGGGGGGCTACGAGCAGTACTTC; CDR3: CASSEAPTRGGYEQYF
V: TRBV3-1; D: NA; J: TRBJ2-7; size: many; DNA: TGTGCCAGCAGCCCTGACCAGTCGGCTGAGCAGTACTTC; CDR3: CASSPDQSAEQYF
V: TRBV13; D: TRBD1; J: TRBJ2-7; size: many; DNA: TGTGCCAGCAGCCCGGGACAGGGGAACCGATACGAGCAGTACTTC; CDR3: CASSPGQGNRYEQYF
V: TRBV6-1; D: NA; J: TRBJ1-6; size: many; DNA: TGTGCCAGCGTTGGGTCCTACGGGTCACCCCTCCACTTT; CDR3: CASVGSYGSPLHF
V: TRBV7-9; D: NA; J: TRBJ2-1; size: many; DNA: TGTGCCAGCAGCTTAATAAGAAATGAGCAGTTCTTC; CDR3: CASSLIRNEQFF
V: TRBV30; D: NA; J: TRBJ1-5; size: many; DNA: TGTGCCTGGTCGGGAAGGTTTAATCAGCCCCAGCATTTT; CDR3: CAWSGRFNQPQHF
V: TRBV12-3/TRBV12-4; D: TRBD2; J: TRBJ2-2; size: few; DNA: TGTGCCAGCAGTCTGAGAGATGGGACTAGCGGGAGTGTCGGGGAGCTGTTTTTT; CDR3: CASSLRDGTSGSVGELFF
V: TRBV3-1; D: NA; J: TRBJ2-1; size: many; DNA: TGTGCCAGCAGCCAGAGGGGTGAGCAGTTCTTC; CDR3: CASSQRGEQFF
V: TRBV6-2/TRBV6-3; D: NA; J: TRBJ2-7; size: many; DNA: TGTGCCAGCAGTTACTCGGCGGGTGGAGGAAACGAGCAGTACTTC; CDR3: CASSYSAGGGNEQYF
V: TRBV6-1; D: NA; J: TRBJ1-4; size: few; DNA: TGTGCCAGTGAGGGGACTGGAAATGAAAAACTGTTTTTT; CDR3: CASEGTGNEKLFF
V: TRBV5-4; D: TRBD2; J: TRBJ2-3; size: NA; DNA: TGTGCCAGCAGCTCACTAGCGGGAGAGAATACGCAGTATTTT; CDR3: CASSSLAGENTQYF
V: TRBV27; D: TRBD1; J: TRBJ1-2; size: many; DNA: TGTGCCAGCACAGGGGGCGGCTATGGCTACACCTTC; CDR3: CASTGGGYGYTF
V: TRBV7-8; D: NA; J: TRBJ2-3; size: many; DNA: TGTGCCAGCAGCTTGGGGATGACAGATACGCAGTATTTT; CDR3: CASSLGMTDTQYF
V: TRBV6-1; D: NA; J: TRBJ1-1; size: NA; DNA: TGTGCCAGCTCCAGCACTGGCGAACGTGAAGCTTTCTTT; CDR3: CASSSTGEREAFF
V: TRBV30; D: NA; J: TRBJ1-2; size: few; DNA: TGTGCCTGGAGTGTTGGCCCTGGAGGCGGCTATGGCTACACCTTC; CDR3: CAWSVGPGGGYGYTF
V: TRBV9; D: NA; J: TRBJ1-2; size: many; DNA: TGTGCCAGCAGCGTAGGGGCAGGATTTAACTATGGCTACACCTTC; CDR3: CASSVGAGFNYGYTF
V: TRBV25-1; D: TRBD1; J: TRBJ1-5; size: many; DNA: TGTGCCAGCAGTGCCGGGACAGGGGGATTTCAGCCCCAGCATTTT; CDR3: CASSAGTGGFQPQHF
V: TRBV3-1; D: TRBD2; J: TRBJ2-3; size: many; DNA: TGTGCCAGCAGCCCGGAGACTAGCGGGACCACAGATACGCAGTATTTT; CDR3: CASSPETSGTTDTQYF
V: TRBV20-1; D: TRBD2; J: TRBJ2-3; size: many; DNA: TGCAGTGCCCGTACCGGGACTAGCGGCACAGATACGCAGTATTTT; CDR3: CSARTGTSGTDTQYF
V: TRBV10-3; D: NA; J: TRBJ2-7; size: NA; DNA: TGTGCCATCAACGACGGGAGCTCGGAAGAGCAGTACTTC; CDR3: CAINDGSSEEQYF
V: TRBV18; D: TRBD1; J: TRBJ1-6; size: many; DNA: TGTGCCAGCTCACCCCCCGGACAGGACGCACGTAATTCACCCCTCCACTTT; CDR3: CASSPPGQDARNSPLHF
V: TRBV11-3; D: TRBD1; J: TRBJ2-7; size: many; DNA: TGTGCCAGCAGCTCCGACCCCAGGGGGTCGGAGGAGCAGTACTTC; CDR3: CASSSDPRGSEEQYF
V: TRBV13; D: NA; J: TRBJ1-1; size: NA; DNA: TGTGCCAGCAGCCCCAGGATAGGGAACACTGAAGCTTTCTTT; CDR3: CASSPRIGNTEAFF
V: TRBV18; D: NA; J: TRBJ1-3; size: NA; DNA: TGTGCCAGCTCACCGGGACTGAGGGTCCAATATTTT; CDR3: CASSPGLRVQYF
V: TRBV24-1; D: TRBD2; J: TRBJ2-1; size: NA; DNA: TGTGCCACCAGTGGGCTAGCGGGAGAAAGTGAGCAGTTCTTC; CDR3: CATSGLAGESEQFF
V: TRBV5-1; D: TRBD2; J: TRBJ2-7; size: many; DNA: TGCGCCAGCAGCTTGAATGGTATGCTAGCGGGAGGCTACGAGCAGTACTTC; CDR3: CASSLNGMLAGGYEQYF
V: TRBV4-1; D: NA; J: TRBJ2-2; size: many; DNA: TGCGCCAGCAGCCAAGGGCGGGAGCTGTTTTTT; CDR3: CASSQGRELFF
V: TRBV20-1; D: NA; J: TRBJ2-6; size: few; DNA: TGCAGTGCTAGGCTCTCTGGGGCCAACGTCCTGACTTTC; CDR3: CSARLSGANVLTF
V: TRBV4-1; D: NA; J: TRBJ1-2; size: NA; DNA: TGCGCCAGCAGCCCTGGACCCCTTGAGAAGGACTATGGCTACACCTTC; CDR3: CASSPGPLEKDYGYTF
V: TRBV27; D: TRBD1; J: TRBJ2-2; size: few; DNA: TGTGCCAGCAGTTTATACGGGACAGGGAACGTGGGGCTGTTTTTT; CDR3: CASSLYGTGNVGLFF
V: TRBV18; D: NA; J: TRBJ2-7; size: few; DNA: TGTGCCAGCTCACCAATATCAGGGGGGTACGAGCAGTACTTC; CDR3: CASSPISGGYEQYF
V: TRBV7-9; D: TRBD1; J: TRBJ1-2; size: many; DNA: TGTGCCATCGAGACGCGAACAGGGGGCAGGAACTATGGCTACACCTTC; CDR3: CAIETRTGGRNYGYTF
V: TRBV28; D: NA; J: TRBJ1-5; size: many; DNA: TGTGCCAGCAGCACCAATAATCAGCCCCAGCATTTT; CDR3: CASSTNNQPQHF
V: TRBV4-1; D: NA; J: TRBJ1-5; size: NA; DNA: TGCGCCAGCAGCCAAGTGGGATCTGGACAGCCCCAGCATTTT; CDR3: CASSQVGSGQPQHF
V: TRBV12-3/TRBV12-4; D: NA; J: TRBJ1-5; size: many; DNA: TGTGCCAGCAGTTTAGTTCTCAATCAGCCCCAGCATTTT; CDR3: CASSLVLNQPQHF
V: TRBV30; D: TRBD2; J: TRBJ2-7; size: many; DNA: TGTGCCTGGAGGATAGCGGGGGGTATTTCGGCCGAGCAGTACTTC; CDR3: CAWRIAGGISAEQYF
V: TRBV7-2; D: NA; J: TRBJ2-6; size: NA; DNA: TGTGCCGGCAGCTTTCTCCAGGGTACCGGGGCCAACGTCCTGACTTTC; CDR3: CAGSFLQGTGANVLTF
V: TRBV3-1; D: NA; J: TRBJ1-6; size: many; DNA: TGTGCCAGCAGCCAAGATCTTATAGCGACCCCGGCCTCACCCCTCCACTTT; CDR3: CASSQDLIATPASPLHF
V: TRBV14; D: NA; J: TRBJ2-1; size: NA; DNA: TGTGCCAGCAGCCAACGGACAGAAGTTTACAATGAGCAGTTCTTC; CDR3: CASSQRTEVYNEQFF
V: TRBV5-1; D: NA; J: TRBJ2-1; size: few; DNA: TGCGCCAGCAGCTTGGTTAGCGGAGCTTACAATGAGCAGTTCTTC; CDR3: CASSLVSGAYNEQFF
V: TRBV3-1; D: NA; J: TRBJ2-7; size: NA; DNA: TGTGCCAGCAGCCAAGGCCAAGCCGATCGGGGAATTTTGAAGGACTACGAGCAGTACTTC; CDR3: CASSQGQADRGILKDYEQYF
V: TRBV9; D: NA; J: TRBJ2-2; size: NA; DNA: TGTGCCAGCAGCGTCCAGGGGACCGGCACCGGGGAGCTGTTTTTT; CDR3: CASSVQGTGTGELFF
V: TRBV7-9; D: NA; J: TRBJ2-2; size: NA; DNA: TGTGCCAGCAGCCACGAATGGGGGACGAACACCGGGGAGCTGTTTTTT; CDR3: CASSHEWGTNTGELFF
V: TRBV27; D: NA; J: TRBJ2-2; size: NA; DNA: TGTGCCACCCAGGTTTTGGGCGGCGGGGAGCTGTTTTTT; CDR3: CATQVLGGGELFF
V: TRBV12-3/TRBV12-4; D: NA; J: TRBJ1-5; size: many; DNA: NA; CDR3: CASSFLAGGQPQHF
V: TRBV6-1; D: TRBD1; J: TRBJ2-5; size: NA; DNA: TGTGCCAGCAGTGAACTTCATACCAGGGGGCGTGAAGAGACCCAGTACTTC; CDR3: CASSELHTRGREETQYF
V: TRBV6-1; D: TRBD1; J: TRBJ2-3; size: NA; DNA: TGTGCCAGTCTTACTGGGGACAGAGGTACGCAGTATTTT; CDR3: CASLTGDRGTQYF
V: TRBV12-3/TRBV12-4; D: NA; J: TRBJ2-1; size: many; DNA: TGTGCCAGCAGTGTCCGATCAGGGTTTGATTCTGAGCAGTTCTTC; CDR3: CASSVRSGFDSEQFF
V: TRBV12-3/TRBV12-4; D: TRBD2; J: TRBJ2-1; size: NA; DNA: TGTGCCAGCAGTTCCCAGCGGGGAAACAATGAGCAGTTCTTC; CDR3: CASSSQRGNNEQFF
V: TRBV12-3/TRBV12-4; D: TRBD1; J: TRBJ1-4; size: few; DNA: TGTGCCAGCAGTCGTCAGGGGGCGAAAGAAAAACTGTTTTTT; CDR3: CASSRQGAKEKLFF
V: TRBV5-1; D: NA; J: TRBJ2-3; size: NA; DNA: TGCGCCAGCAGCTTGGTTAGCGCGAGCACAGATACGCAGTATTTT; CDR3: CASSLVSASTDTQYF